This T cell receptor (beta chain) was captured by sequencing in a study of cytomegalovirus exposure and HLA in healthy donors (dated by TCRdb to about 2017). Study-level background: According to a later analysis, one platform produced both the 100 to 150 validation repertoires and the roughly 660 repertoires of the first cohort. The study aimed to test whether cataloging public T cell receptors could reveal signatures of past pathogen exposure. Along with the 666-subject first cohort, a separate validation cohort of roughly 110 different subjects was used. High-throughput TCR immunosequencing, statistical association of individual TCRs with disease status, and machine learning were combined to predict cytomegalovirus infection status. Results the study describes overall, beyond this receptor: A later analysis had no HLA typing for the validation cohort, so co-occurrence there was scored across all 130 or so repertoires. While some public TCRs were present in many individuals, most TCR sequences turned up only very rarely across donors. The study gave a list of some 150 TCR beta chains associated with cytomegalovirus. Subsequent analysis determined that TCRs grouped into clusters in the first cohort also showed a tendency toward co-occurrence across the roughly 110 validation repertoires, and 85% to 95% of cluster scores exceeded 0. Three of the identified cytomegalovirus-associated TCR beta chains were confirmed in vitro to be specific for cytomegalovirus antigens. The authors suggested that the approach could potentially be generalized to other disease states and immunological phenotypes. The classifier was reported to diagnose cytomegalovirus status with high specificity and sensitivity in both the original cohort and the validation cohort.

The donors belonged to the validation cohort of about 110 subjects, which was separate from the approximately 700-subject first cohort. Library method: the immunoSEQ multiplex PCR assay. The study's processing was this. A statistical classification framework was developed to diagnose cytomegalovirus status using the catalog of TCR beta chain sequences. TCRdb provides this immuneACCESS table in a form limited to in-frame rearrangements. Some clones are lacking; in checked studies, under half of them reflect an unresolved V gene, and why the rest are absent is not known. V and J calls and clone size are as listed in that table; D and trimming were resolved from the DNA. This sample holds approximately 170,000 clones; around four fifths were observed only once. The ten largest clones add up to approximately 2% of the sample. In regard to this clone: The antigen it binds to is not known. Base qualities are not at hand, and no much larger clone is one base apart.

Compared with germline, V lacks 4 bases and J lacks 8 bases; bases without a gene match: 11. Including the terminal cysteine and phenylalanine, the CDR3 comprises 16 residues. The read is trimmed to its CDR3 DNA, 48 bases read in frame from base 1. CDR1 and CDR2, looked up from the germline V gene (reference sequence), are PRHDT and FYEKMQ. The sequence came from a man younger than 45 in good health and CMV-seropositive. Rearrangement joined TRBV13 to TRBJ1-4; the junction holds 9 bases that match TRBD1. The material sequenced was PBMCs. The sequenced DNA: TGTGCCAGCAGCTCCCAAGGGGACAGGGCGGGAGAAAAACTGTTTTTT. Its amino acids are CASSSQGDRAGEKLFF.